The source of this T cell receptor (beta chain) is a study of radiation and T cells in renal cell carcinoma. Study outcomes and limitations: Top tumor clonotypes rose in blood 2 weeks post-radiation, then contracted.

As to this clone: Its antigen is not identified.

Only in-frame clones appear in the TCRdb table, and some are missing; sequencing was by immunoSEQ multiplex PCR. The table lists about 170,000 clones, about nine tenths of them singletons. The time point: blood 4 weeks post-SBRT, at nephrectomy. Indicated treatment: 15 Gy SBRT to primary tumor, nephrectomy 4 weeks later. Nephrectomy followed 15 Gy stereotactic body radiation by 4 weeks. Blood was sampled at baseline, 2 weeks and 4 weeks after SBRT. Clear cell pathology was present in this patient's renal cell carcinoma. The CDR3 is made up of 13 amino acids. The germline CDR1 and CDR2 sequences are SGHTA and FQGNSA. The V and J ends lost 1 base and 5 bases respectively, with 8 bases between them.

This chain joins TRBV7-2 and TRBJ2-5; D not resolved. The sample in question was blood, obtained from a patient whose treatment included radiotherapy and nephrectomy. This receptor was taken from a woman in her fifties or sixties with renal cell carcinoma. CDR3 nucleotide sequence: TGTGCCAGCAGCTTAGTTGGCCAGGAGACCCAGTACTTC. This gives the protein CASSLVGQETQYF.